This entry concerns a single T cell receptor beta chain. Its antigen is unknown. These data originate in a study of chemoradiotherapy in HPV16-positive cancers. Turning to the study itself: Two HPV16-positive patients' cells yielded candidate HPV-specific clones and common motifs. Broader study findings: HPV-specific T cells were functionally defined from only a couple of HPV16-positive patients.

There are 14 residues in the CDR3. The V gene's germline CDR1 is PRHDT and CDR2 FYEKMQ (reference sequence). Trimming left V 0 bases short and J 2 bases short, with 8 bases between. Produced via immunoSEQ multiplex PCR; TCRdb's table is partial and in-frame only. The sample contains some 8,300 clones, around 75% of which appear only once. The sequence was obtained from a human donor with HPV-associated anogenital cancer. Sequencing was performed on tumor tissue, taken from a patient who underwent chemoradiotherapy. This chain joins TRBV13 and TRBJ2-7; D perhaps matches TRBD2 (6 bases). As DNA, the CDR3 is TGTGCCAGCAGCTTAGGGACTAGTGCCTACGAGCAGTACTTC. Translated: CASSLGTSAYEQYF.